Presented here are 19 T cell receptor beta chains from one specimen sequenced in a study of cytomegalovirus exposure and HLA in healthy donors. 13 Jbeta primers and 60 Vbeta primers were used for the PCR. The table came from immunoSEQ multiplex PCR; TCRdb's copy has only in-frame clones and leaves some out. Altogether 95,000 to 100,000 clones are present, roughly 70% being singletons, with the ten largest covering more than 9%. Sequencing was done on a sample of PBMCs. All receptors derive from a man in his forties or fifties in good health and CMV-seronegative.

V is TRBV5-1 and J is TRBJ1-1; 9 nucleotides align to TRBD1. V was clipped by 7 bases and J by 4 bases; unmatched bases: 8. The CDR3 totals 14 residues. In germline, CDR1 is SGHRS, CDR2 YFSETQ. DNA for the CDR3: TGCGCCAGCGGAACACAGGGGGCGGCCACTGAAGCTTTCTTT. This translates into CASGTQGAATEAFF.

In its sample, this clone was seen once. This chain connects TRBV7-2 to TRBJ2-3; the D gene is possibly TRBD1 (5 bases). This CDR3 has 11 residues. The germline CDR1 and CDR2 sequences are SGHTA and FQGNSA. Trimming took 5 bases from V and 11 from J, leaving 11 bases between them. The CDR3 loop reads CASSQDTMQYF. CDR3 bases: TGTGCCAGCAGCCAGGACACCATGCAGTATTTT.

This chain joins TRBV7-6 and TRBJ1-4, with D uncertain. This CDR3 comprises 12 residues. CDR1 is SGHVS, CDR2 FNYEAQ, per germline. The V end was cut by 10 bases, the J end by 3 bases, with 9 bases between. CDR3 bases: TGTGCCACAGGCAGCCCTAATGAAAAACTGTTTTTT. The encoded protein is CATGSPNEKLFF. The full variable domain, rest sourced from reference TRBV7-6 and TRBJ1-4, is GAGVSQSPRYKVTKRGQDVALRCDPISGHVSLYWYRQALGQGPEFLTYFNYEAQQDKSGLPNDRFSAERPEGSISTLTIQRTEQRDSAMYRCATGSPNEKLFFGSGTQLSVL.

V gene TRBV11-3 combines with J gene TRBJ2-2; D perhaps matches TRBD1 (6 bases). Germline V gene data show CDR1 as SGHNT and CDR2 as YENEEA. The CDR3 covers 14 residues. With 1 base removed from V and 6 bases from J, the gap between germline ends came to 9 bases. CDR3 sequence reads: CASSLGTVAGELFF. In DNA, the CDR3 is TGTGCCAGCAGCTTAGGGACAGTGGCCGGGGAGCTGTTTTTT.

The V gene is TRBV5-1, the J gene TRBJ2-7; D is possibly TRBD1 (5 bases). V was pared by 4 bases and J by 2 bases, with 10 bases between. The CDR3 consists of 13 residues. Germline lookup yields CDR1 SGHRS and CDR2 YFSETQ. CDR3 DNA sequence: TGCGCCAGCAGCGGTCAGGGAACCTACGAGCAGTACTTC. The encoded protein is CASSGQGTYEQYF.

CDR3 DNA sequence: TGCGCCAGCAGCCGGGCGGGACAGGGGGCGGGAGATACGCAGTATTTT. Its translation: CASSRAGQGAGDTQYF. J is TRBJ2-3 and V is TRBV4-1, with 12 nucleotides matching TRBD1. V was clipped by 4 bases and J by 5 bases; unmatched bases: 7. The CDR3 length is 16 residues. Germline V gene data show CDR1 as MGHRA and CDR2 as YSYEKL.

The V gene is TRBV7-9, the J gene TRBJ1-5, with a tentative D call TRBD1 (5 bases). The CDR3 has 12 residues. Trimming cost V 4 bases and J 9 bases, with 10 bases left between them. In germline, CDR1 is SEHNR, CDR2 FQNEAQ (reference sequence). The CDR3 sequence: CASSSGGRPQHF. CDR3 DNA sequence: TGTGCCAGCAGCTCGGGGGGAAGGCCCCAGCATTTT.

This chain joins TRBV6-4 and TRBJ1-1; 11 nucleotides agree with TRBD1. The CDR3 has 12 residues. V shed 4 bases, J shed 11 bases, and the junction held 3 bases outside the gene matches. Germline CDR1 reads MRHNA; CDR2 reads SNTAGT. The DNA for the CDR3 is TGTGCCAGCAGTGGGGGACAGGGGGTCGCTTTCTTT. Residues: CASSGGQGVAFF.

The genes are TRBV18 and TRBJ1-6, with a weak D call TRBD1 (6 bases). CDR1 and CDR2 from the germline V gene are KGHSH and LQKENI. Trimming left V 6 bases short and J 7 bases short, with 19 bases between. The length of the CDR3 is 16 residues. The CDR3 loop is CASSETGQFLNSPLHF. The CDR3 region has the DNA TGTGCCAGCTCGGAGACCGGACAGTTCCTAAATTCACCCCTCCACTTT.

The V call is TRBV5-4, the J call TRBJ2-5; tentative D call: TRBD1 (5 bases). Germline V gene lookup returns CDR1 SGHNT and CDR2 YYREEE (reference sequence). V gave up 1 base and J gave up 3 bases, with 10 bases separating them. The CDR3 covers 14 residues. The CDR3 here is CASSLSIGEETQYF. As DNA, the CDR3 is TGTGCCAGCAGCTTGTCAATAGGGGAAGAGACCCAGTACTTC.

The chain is built from TRBV11-2 and TRBJ1-4; TRBD1 aligns across 8 bases. Germline assignment: CDR1 SGHAT and CDR2 FQNNGV. This CDR3 has 15 amino acids. Trimming took 5 bases from V and 3 from J; bases not matched to a gene: 5. The DNA for the CDR3 is TGTGCCAGCAGCCGAGACAGGGGCTCTAATGAAAAACTGTTTTTT. It is translated as CASSRDRGSNEKLFF.

This rearrangement joins TRBV30 to TRBJ1-5; D not resolved. Trimming shortened V by 0 bases and J by 6 bases, and 18 bases separated the two germline ends. The CDR3 spans 16 residues. CDR1 is GTSNPN and CDR2 is SVGIG in the germline V gene (reference sequence). The CDR3 DNA reads as TGTGCCTGGAGTGTACGAGGGCCCCGCGGAAGTCAGCCCCAGCATTTT. Its protein is CAWSVRGPRGSQPQHF.

The sample holds a few counts of this clone. This chain uses TRBV5-1 with TRBJ2-5, with 7 bases that match TRBD1. The better agreement between TRBJ2-7 and the DNA end casts doubt on the J call. Germline assignment: CDR1 SGHRS and CDR2 YFSETQ. The CDR3 consists of 14 residues. CDR3: CASSGGERVNEQYF. CDR3 in DNA: TGCGCCAGTTCAGGGGGAGAGAGAGTAAACGAGCAGTACTTC.

The V and J genes are TRBV6-1 and TRBJ1-6; 10 bases align to TRBD1. The CDR3 has 15 residues. The germline CDR1 and CDR2 sequences are MNHNS and SASEGT. The V gene end was trimmed by 7 bases and the J gene end by 10 bases; junction bases not matched to a gene: 10. The CDR3 is CASTPGQGEGSPLHF. The CDR3 nucleotides read TGTGCCAGCACGCCCGGACAGGGGGAAGGATCACCCCTCCACTTT.

A few counts support this clone. This chain links TRBV19 with TRBJ1-2, with 9 bases lining up with TRBD1. V was pared by 7 bases and J by 2 bases, with 5 bases of the junction left unmatched. CDR3 size: 14 residues. Germline-derived CDR1 and CDR2 are LNHDA and SQIVND (reference sequence). This CDR3 is CASKRQGVNYGYTF. In nucleotides, the CDR3 is TGTGCCAGTAAGCGACAGGGGGTGAACTATGGCTACACCTTC.

This chain connects TRBV30 to TRBJ2-5, with 8 bases that match TRBD1. The J call is in doubt because the DNA end fits TRBJ2-7 better. CDR1 and CDR2 (germline): GTSNPN, SVGIG (reference sequence). The CDR3 is 13 amino acids. The CDR3 DNA reads TGTGCCTGGGGGAGACAGGGGTCGAGCGAGCAGTACTTC. Amino acid sequence: CAWGRQGSSEQYF.

The rearrangement joins TRBV6-5 to TRBJ2-3; D is possibly TRBD1 (5 bases). The germline gives CDR1 MNHEY, CDR2 SVGAGI. V was shortened by 5 bases and J by 3 bases, with 9 bases between the two germline ends. The CDR3 is made up of 13 amino acids. This CDR3 reads CASSTRQTDTQYF. CDR3 bases: TGTGCCAGCAGTACAAGACAGACAGATACGCAGTATTTT.

This rearrangement joins TRBV11-3 to TRBJ2-1; possible D gene TRBD2, 6 bases. Germline CDR1 is SGHNT and CDR2 is YENEEA. The CDR3 runs 16 residues. The V gene lost 1 base and the J gene lost 2 bases, with 12 bases spanning the gap. CDR3 nucleotide sequence: TGTGCCAGCAGCTTAGTGGGCGGGGCCGCCTACAATGAGCAGTTCTTC. This translates into CASSLVGGAAYNEQFF.

This clone was recorded once. This chain links TRBV6-6 with TRBJ1-5; TRBD1 agrees at 12 bases. The CDR3 is made up of 16 amino acids. Germline V gene data show CDR1 as MNHNY and CDR2 as SVGAGI (reference sequence). J was trimmed by 6 bases and V by 6 bases; bases with no gene match: 9. This chain's CDR3 is CASRPAGTGGSQPQHF. For the CDR3, the DNA is TGTGCCAGCAGGCCAGCCGGGACAGGGGGCTCTCAGCCCCAGCATTTT.